The entry below describes one T cell receptor beta chain. Its antigen is unknown. The data originate from a study of CD8+ T cells in alopecia areata. The wider study: Those patients who were treated received oral tofacitinib, which was given at 5 to 10 mg twice daily for moderate-to-severe alopecia areata. Tofacitinib treatment spanned 6 to 18 months, with 6 months off drug afterward.

General study results and limits: Normal skin contains resident alphabeta T cells, and these are also sequenced in scalp samples.

cDNA prepared by RNA extraction and subsequent reverse transcription served as the template for sequencing. The protocol was immunoSEQ multiplex PCR, while the TCRdb copy is restricted to in-frame clones and leaves out a portion. The data hold some 51,000 clones, with 96% observed a single time. Peripheral blood and lesional scalp punch biopsies came from alopecia areata patients. This CDR3 region has 13 residues. The V and J ends lost 3 bases and 3 bases, in that order; junction bases with no gene match: 2. The germline CDR1 and CDR2 sequences are MNHEY and SMNVEV (reference sequence). The source of this sequence is a human donor with alopecia areata. The rearrangement uses TRBV27 and TRBJ2-7; TRBD2 aligns across 7 bases. Source: CD8+ T cells sorted from blood, taken at week 0. The CDR3 here is CASSLGLNYEQYF. CDR3 bases: TGTGCCAGCAGTTTGGGACTAAACTACGAGCAGTACTTC.